Listed below are T cell receptor beta chains from one sample, sequenced in a study of tumor-infiltrating lymphocytes in localized non-small cell lung cancer. The repertoire was sequenced with immunoSEQ multiplex PCR; TCRdb's copy has only in-frame clones and lacks some. The sample has 11,000 to 15,000 clones, roughly four fifths seen once. Source material: lung tumor tissue. The receptors originated from a human donor with non-small cell lung cancer. The CDR3 runs from the conserved cysteine through the conserved F or W. The order of the fields is clone size, D gene, J gene, V gene, CDR3 protein, CDR3 DNA. The D gene is left open where the match is weak. Some rows have no size entry. The others give once, few or many, or a class for an expanded clone.

size: .; D: .; J: TRBJ1-2; V: TRBV19; CDR3: CASSSRWGYGYTF; DNA: TGTGCCAGTAGCTCGAGGTGGGGCTATGGCTACACCTTC
size: few; D: .; J: TRBJ2-4; V: TRBV5-4; CDR3: CASSFPHGPAIQYF; DNA: TGTGCCAGCAGCTTCCCCCATGGCCCCGCCATTCAGTACTTC
size: once; D: TRBD2; J: TRBJ2-1; V: TRBV9; CDR3: CASSGYGRAGNEQFF; DNA: TGTGCCAGCAGCGGGTACGGGAGGGCCGGCAATGAGCAGTTCTTC
size: .; D: .; J: TRBJ2-3; V: TRBV9; CDR3: CASSPDLASDTQYF; DNA: TGTGCCAGCAGCCCTGACCTAGCATCAGATACGCAGTATTTT
size: .; D: .; J: TRBJ1-3; V: TRBV9; CDR3: CASSVSDSGNTIYF; DNA: TGTGCCAGCAGCGTTTCGGACTCTGGAAACACCATATATTTT
size: .; D: .; J: TRBJ2-5; V: TRBV7-8; CDR3: CASSLGAGETQYF; DNA: TGTGCCAGCAGTTTGGGGGCGGGAGAGACCCAGTACTTC
size: .; D: TRBD2; J: TRBJ2-7; V: TRBV10-2; CDR3: CASSGRGTSGAQTYEQYF; DNA: TGCGCCAGCAGTGGTCGAGGGACTAGCGGGGCGCAAACCTACGAGCAGTACTTC
size: .; D: TRBD2; J: TRBJ2-7; V: TRBV27; CDR3: CASSLGLAETYEQYF; DNA: TGTGCCAGCAGTTTAGGACTAGCGGAAACCTACGAGCAGTACTTC
size: .; D: .; J: TRBJ1-4; V: TRBV7-2; CDR3: CASSRTASTNEKLFF; DNA: TGTGCCAGCAGTAGAACAGCCTCAACTAATGAAAAACTGTTTTTT
size: .; D: .; J: TRBJ1-2; V: TRBV7-9; CDR3: CASSLARGLANYGYTF; DNA: TGTGCCAGCAGCTTAGCGCGTGGATTAGCTAACTATGGCTACACCTTC
size: .; D: TRBD1; J: TRBJ2-7; V: TRBV6-6; CDR3: CASFRAGGFYEQYF; DNA: TGTGCCAGCTTCCGGGCAGGGGGTTTCTACGAGCAGTACTTC
size: .; D: .; J: TRBJ1-2; V: TRBV1; CDR3: CTSSRIGHGYGYTF; DNA: TGCACCAGCAGCCGGATCGGCCACGGGTATGGCTACACCTTC
size: .; D: .; J: TRBJ2-5; V: TRBV11-2; CDR3: CASSTPAGPQETQYF; DNA: TGTGCCAGCAGTACACCCGCGGGGCCGCAAGAGACCCAGTACTTC
size: .; D: TRBD1; J: TRBJ1-5; V: TRBV18; CDR3: CASSPDRGGNQPQHF; DNA: TGTGCCAGCTCACCAGACAGGGGAGGCAATCAGCCCCAGCATTTT
size: .; D: TRBD2; J: TRBJ2-3; V: TRBV6-6; CDR3: CASVLAGADTQYF; DNA: TGTGCCAGCGTACTAGCGGGAGCAGATACGCAGTATTTT
size: .; D: .; J: TRBJ1-1; V: TRBV28; CDR3: CAINRENTEAFF; DNA: TGTGCCATCAACAGGGAGAACACTGAAGCTTTCTTT
size: .; D: TRBD2; J: TRBJ2-3; V: TRBV2; CDR3: CASSLAGVDTQYF; DNA: TGTGCCAGCAGCCTAGCGGGGGTAGATACGCAGTATTTT
size: few; D: .; J: TRBJ2-1; V: TRBV9; CDR3: CASSVGQNNEQFF; DNA: TGTGCCAGCAGCGTTGGTCAGAACAATGAGCAGTTCTTC
size: .; D: TRBD2; J: TRBJ2-3; V: TRBV6-5; CDR3: CASSPGSGTDTQYF; DNA: TGTGCCAGCAGCCCGGGTAGCGGGACAGATACGCAGTATTTT
size: few; D: TRBD2; J: TRBJ2-3; V: TRBV6-1; CDR3: CASSELAGGPDTQYF; DNA: TGTGCCAGCAGTGAACTAGCGGGAGGGCCAGATACGCAGTATTTT
size: .; D: TRBD2; J: TRBJ2-7; V: TRBV7-9; CDR3: CASSLIAGGFDEQYF; DNA: TGTGCCAGCAGCTTAATAGCGGGAGGTTTCGACGAGCAGTACTTC
size: .; D: .; J: TRBJ2-5; V: TRBV5-1; CDR3: CASSLGQGQETQYF; DNA: TGCGCCAGCAGCTTGGGGCAGGGCCAAGAGACCCAGTACTTC
size: .; D: .; J: TRBJ2-1; V: TRBV29-1; CDR3: CSVVRRGSSYNEQFF; DNA: TGCAGCGTTGTAAGACGGGGCAGCTCCTACAATGAGCAGTTCTTC
size: .; D: .; J: TRBJ1-2; V: TRBV7-9; CDR3: CASSPTLIFNYGYTF; DNA: TGTGCCAGCAGCCCGACTCTGATCTTTAACTATGGCTACACCTTC
size: few; D: .; J: TRBJ1-5; V: TRBV4-2; CDR3: CASSQVGSGNQPQHF; DNA: TGTGCCAGCAGCCAAGTGGGGAGTGGCAATCAGCCCCAGCATTTT
size: .; D: .; J: TRBJ2-4; V: TRBV11-3; CDR3: CASSRRDPAKNIQYF; DNA: TGTGCCAGCAGCCGAAGGGACCCAGCCAAAAACATTCAGTACTTC
size: .; D: .; J: TRBJ2-3; V: TRBV30; CDR3: CASEPGTDTQYF; DNA: TGTGCCTCGGAGCCTGGCACAGATACGCAGTATTTT
size: once; D: .; J: TRBJ2-7; V: TRBV6-5; CDR3: CASSPYAAASYEQYF; DNA: TGTGCCAGCAGTCCTTATGCGGCAGCCTCCTACGAGCAGTACTTC